This TCR beta chain came from a study of T cell responses to AZD1222 COVID-19 vaccine. As regards this clone: The antigen remains undetermined.

CDR3 length: 15 residues. CDR1 and CDR2 (germline): KGHSH, LQKENI. V lost 2 bases and J lost 4, with 12 bases in between. Notes on the study in general: Spike-wide coverage was observed for vaccine-associated CD4 TCRs, with dominant responses at 160-218 and 743-854.

The data were produced by immunoSEQ multiplex PCR, yet TCRdb's version contains in-frame clones alone and is incomplete. The sample lists more than 150,000 clones; roughly 92% were seen once. Material: peripheral blood, obtained on day 0 of AZD1222 vaccination. The source of this sequence is an adult in good health. This chain connects TRBV18 to TRBJ1-3; D remains ambiguous. CDR3 DNA: TGTGCCAGCTCACCAAGGGAGGCGCGCGGAAACACCATATATTTT. Its protein product is CASSPREARGNTIYF.